This section outlines one T cell receptor beta chain sequence together with its context. This record belongs to a study of blood T cell repertoires in COVID-19. The V segment lost 2 bases and the J segment 0 bases; nucleotides outside the gene matches: 5. Germline V gives CDR1 MGHRA, CDR2 YSYEKL. CDR3 size: 18 residues. As processed by the authors: Reference gene primers were amplified, and this amplification served to estimate nucleated cell counts. Using immunoSEQ multiplex PCR, the repertoire was profiled, and TCRdb retains in-frame clones only, with some absent. V, J and clone size derive from that table, while D and trimming were established from the DNA sequence. The data contain around 390,000 clones, around 87% of them singletons. Assignment of participants to cohorts was predicated upon participant-reported clinical history. Cohort 3 donors counted as recovered after two negative PCRs, clearance, or resolved symptoms.

V gene TRBV4-1 combines with J gene TRBJ2-1; 12 bases fit TRBD2. This receptor was obtained from a woman aged 45-60 years who had recovered from COVID-19. Sequences were obtained from PBMCs or T cells enriched from blood (not recorded which). In nucleotides, the CDR3 is TGCGCCAGCAGCCAAACCCCGACTAGCGGGGGCTCCTACAATGAGCAGTTCTTC. It specifies CASSQTPTSGGSYNEQFF.